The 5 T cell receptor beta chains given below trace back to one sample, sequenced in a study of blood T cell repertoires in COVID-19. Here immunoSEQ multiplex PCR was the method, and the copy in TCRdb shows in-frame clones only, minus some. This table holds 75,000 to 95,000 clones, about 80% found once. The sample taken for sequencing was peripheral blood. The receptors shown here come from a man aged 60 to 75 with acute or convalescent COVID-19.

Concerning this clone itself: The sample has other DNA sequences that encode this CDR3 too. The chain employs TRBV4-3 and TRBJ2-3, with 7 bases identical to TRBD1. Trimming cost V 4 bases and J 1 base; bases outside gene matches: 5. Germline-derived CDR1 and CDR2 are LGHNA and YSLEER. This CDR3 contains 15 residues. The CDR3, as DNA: TGCGCCAGCAGCCTACAGGGGTCGGGCACAGATACGCAGTATTTT. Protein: CASSLQGSGTDTQYF.

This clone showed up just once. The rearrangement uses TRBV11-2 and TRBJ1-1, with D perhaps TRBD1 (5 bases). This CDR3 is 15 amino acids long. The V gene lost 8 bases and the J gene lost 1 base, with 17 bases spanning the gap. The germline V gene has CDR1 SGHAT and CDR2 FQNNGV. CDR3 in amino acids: CASGRPGKGNTEAFF. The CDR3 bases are TGTGCCAGCGGCCGCCCAGGGAAGGGGAACACTGAAGCTTTCTTT. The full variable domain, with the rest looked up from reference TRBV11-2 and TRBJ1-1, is EAGVAQSPRYKIIEKRQSVAFWCNPISGHATLYWYQQILGQGPKLLIQFQNNGVVDDSQLPKDRFSAERLKGVDSTLKIQPAKLEDSAVYLCASGRPGKGNTEAFFGQGTRLTVV.

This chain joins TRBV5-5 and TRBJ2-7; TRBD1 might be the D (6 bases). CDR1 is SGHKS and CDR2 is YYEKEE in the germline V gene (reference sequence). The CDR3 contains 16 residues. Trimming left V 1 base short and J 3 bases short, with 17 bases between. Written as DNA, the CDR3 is TGTGCCAGCAGCTTGTTAGGGGGAACTGGGATCTACGAGCAGTACTTC. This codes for CASSLLGGTGIYEQYF.

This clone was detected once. The CDR3 loop is CAITRDRETTEAFF. In DNA, the CDR3 is TGTGCCATCACCAGAGACAGGGAGACCACTGAAGCTTTCTTT. This chain connects TRBV10-3 to TRBJ1-1; 7 bases are shared with TRBD1. Trimming removed 7 bases from V and 4 bases from J; junction bases left unmatched: 9. The CDR3 is 14 amino acids. Looked up from germline, CDR1 is ENHRY and CDR2 is SYGVKD.

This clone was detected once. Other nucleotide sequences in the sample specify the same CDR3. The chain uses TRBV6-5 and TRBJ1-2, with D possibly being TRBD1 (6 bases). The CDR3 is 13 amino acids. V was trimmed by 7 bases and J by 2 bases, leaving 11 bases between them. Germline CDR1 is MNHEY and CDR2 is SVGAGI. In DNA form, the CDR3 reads TGTGCCAGCACCAGAACAGGGAACTATGGCTACACCTTC. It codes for CASTRTGNYGYTF.